The rows below give T cell receptor beta chains drawn from one sample of a study of CD8 T cells in ankylosing spondylitis. TCRdb re-called the 5' RACE reads with MiXCR, one entry per CDR3 protein. The sample carries some 130,000 distinct CDR3 sequences, 6% to 8.5% recorded once. Sample: blood, either unsorted or a sorted T cell fraction (not recorded which). These receptor sequences come from a female donor with ankylosing spondylitis or in good health (not recorded which). The CDR3 runs from the conserved cysteine through the conserved F or W. D genes are given only for firm matches. Not all rows give a size; the values are once, few, many and, for expanded clones, a class.

V	J	size	D	DNA	CDR3
TRBV20-1	TRBJ1-1	many	.	TGCAGTGCTAGAGATCTGGGGGACTGGAACACTGAAGCTTTCTTT	CSARDLGDWNTEAFF
TRBV7-2	TRBJ1-5	many	.	TGTGCCAGCAGCTTCCCTGGCAGCAATCAGCCCCAGCATTTT	CASSFPGSNQPQHF
TRBV4-1	TRBJ1-5	many	TRBD1	TGCGCCAGCAGTCGCGGACAGGGCCCGCAGCCCCAGCATTTT	CASSRGQGPQPQHF
TRBV3-1	TRBJ2-3	many	.	TGTGCCAGCAGCCAGACTGGTACAGGGTCGGTAGATACGCAGTATTTT	CASSQTGTGSVDTQYF
TRBV7-2	TRBJ2-2	many	.	TGTGCCAGCAGCCGGCAGGGCAGAAACACCGGGGAGCTGTTTTTT	CASSRQGRNTGELFF
TRBV20-1	TRBJ2-3	many	.	TGCAGTGCTAGAGACGCCCGGAAAAGCACAGATACGCAGTATTTT	CSARDARKSTDTQYF
TRBV10-3	TRBJ2-1	few	.	TGTGCCATCAGTGACAGCTTGAGCTCCTACAATGAGCAGTTCTTC	CAISDSLSSYNEQFF
TRBV13	TRBJ2-1	few	.	TGTGCCAGCAGTCATTATAACGGCAATGAGCAGTTCTTC	CASSHYNGNEQFF
TRBV4-2	TRBJ1-4	many	.	TGTGCCAGCAGCCAAGTTAGGCCGGACAGCCTTAATGAAAAACTGTTTTTT	CASSQVRPDSLNEKLFF
TRBV5-1	TRBJ1-1	many	.	TGCGCCAGCAGCGGCCTAACAGGAGAAGCTTTCTTT	CASSGLTGEAFF
TRBV3-1	TRBJ1-4	many	.	TGTGCCAGCAGCCAGTCTGAAAAACTGTTTTTT	CASSQSEKLFF
TRBV12-3/TRBV12-4	TRBJ1-5	many	.	TGTGCCAGCACCAAATCGGGACGCAATCAGCCCCAGCATTTT	CASTKSGRNQPQHF
TRBV7-6	TRBJ2-5	many	.	TGTGCCAGCAGCGAGGATCGAGCGGGTGGAGAGACCCAGTACTTC	CASSEDRAGGETQYF
TRBV3-1	TRBJ2-2	many	.	TGTGCCAGCGCCCGGGGGGCCGGGTACACCGGGGAGCTGTTTTTT	CASARGAGYTGELFF
TRBV20-1	TRBJ2-3	many	.	TGCAGTGCCTCCCGGGATACGCAGTATTTT	CSASRDTQYF
TRBV20-1	TRBJ2-3	many	.	TGCAGTGCTAGAGATGGGGCAGATACGCAGTATTTT	CSARDGADTQYF
TRBV27	TRBJ1-4	many	.	TGTGCCAGCAGTTTCTCGGCGGCAGTTAATGAAAAACTGTTTTTT	CASSFSAAVNEKLFF
TRBV7-2	TRBJ1-5	.	.	TGTGCCAGCAGCTTAGAGGTCATTAGCAATCAGCCCCAGCATTTT	CASSLEVISNQPQHF
TRBV20-1	TRBJ1-6	many	.	TGCAGTGCTAGAGATTATGATAATTCACCCCTCCACTTT	CSARDYDNSPLHF
TRBV4-1	TRBJ2-3	many	TRBD1	TGCGCCAGCAGCCGGGCCCCGGGACAGGGACTAGATACGCAGTATTTT	CASSRAPGQGLDTQYF
TRBV7-2	TRBJ2-5	.	TRBD2	TGTGCCAACAGCTTAGCAGCGGGGGGCATCCAAGAGACCCAGTACTTC	CANSLAAGGIQETQYF
TRBV19	TRBJ1-1	many	.	TGTGCCAGTAGTATAGATGGGGAAGGGACTGAAGCTTTCTTT	CASSIDGEGTEAFF
TRBV6-5	TRBJ2-7	many	TRBD1	TGTGCCAGCAGTTACGGTTGGGACAGGCAATTCCCCTACGAGCAGTACTTC	CASSYGWDRQFPYEQYF
TRBV7-6	TRBJ1-6	many	.	TGTGCCAGCAGCCCAGAGGTTAATAATTCACCCCTCCACTTT	CASSPEVNNSPLHF
TRBV6-5	TRBJ2-1	many	TRBD1	TGTGCCAGCAGTTCGTCTCCGGGACAGGGGGGATTTAATGAGCAGTTCTTC	CASSSSPGQGGFNEQFF
TRBV5-1	TRBJ2-3	.	TRBD1	TGCGCCAGCAGCCCAACCCTAAGGACAGGGGGCGGTGTAGATACGCAGTATTTT	CASSPTLRTGGGVDTQYF
TRBV6-1	TRBJ1-6	many	TRBD1	TGTGCCAGCAGTCGACAGGGAGGTAATTCACCCCTCCACTTT	CASSRQGGNSPLHF
TRBV6-5	TRBJ2-6	many	.	TGTGCCAGCAGTTACAGGGTGTTCGGGGCCAACGTCCTGACTTTC	CASSYRVFGANVLTF
TRBV3-1	TRBJ1-1	many	.	TGTGCCAGCAGCCTACGGGACCTTGAAGCTTTCTTT	CASSLRDLEAFF
TRBV28	TRBJ2-5	many	.	TGTGCCAGCAGTTTTCGTTCGACTAGAGACGGGTGGGAGACCCAGTACTTC	CASSFRSTRDGWETQYF
TRBV20-1	TRBJ2-7	many	TRBD1	TGCAGTGGCAAAGAGGGGGCCCCCTACGAGCAGTACTTC	CSGKEGAPYEQYF
TRBV7-3	TRBJ2-5	.	TRBD2	TGTGCCAGCAGCTTAACGGCTAGCGGGGTAGAGACCCAGTACTTC	CASSLTASGVETQYF
TRBV5-1	TRBJ2-1	many	TRBD2	TGCGCCAGCAGCTTGACCAGCGGGGGTACCAGATCAGCCTTC	CASSLTSGGTRSAF
TRBV12-3/TRBV12-4	TRBJ1-3	many	.	TGTGCCAGCAGGGCAAGGGCCGGGAGAAACACCATATATTTT	CASRARAGRNTIYF
TRBV3-1	TRBJ2-7	many	.	TGTGCCAGCAGCCAAACAGGAAGACCCTACGAGCAGTACTTC	CASSQTGRPYEQYF
TRBV4-1	TRBJ2-1	many	TRBD2	TGCGCCAGCAGCCAAGTCGCAGCGGGGGTTTCCTACAATGAGCAGTTCTTC	CASSQVAAGVSYNEQFF
TRBV6-4	TRBJ2-1	many	.	TGTGCCAGCAGTCGTACAGTAATTGGTAGTGAGCAGTTCTTC	CASSRTVIGSEQFF
TRBV12-3/TRBV12-4	TRBJ2-1	many	TRBD1	TGTGCCAGCAGTTTAATCCCGACAGGGTTGGCCAATGAGCAGTTCTTC	CASSLIPTGLANEQFF
TRBV4-2	TRBJ1-4	many	.	TGTGCCAGCAGCCAAGAAGGGCAAACGAATGAAAAACTGTTTTTT	CASSQEGQTNEKLFF
TRBV7-9	TRBJ2-7	many	TRBD2	TGTGCCAGCAGCTTGGGGGGGACCCCCCACGAGCAGTACTTC	CASSLGGTPHEQYF
TRBV13	TRBJ1-2	medium-sized	.	TGTGCCAGCAGCTTGAACGACTGGAGCGACGGCTACACCTTC	CASSLNDWSDGYTF
TRBV30	TRBJ1-5	.	.	TGTGCCTGGACTCCTACGAGGGGACACTTAAGCAATCAGCCCCAGCATTTT	CAWTPTRGHLSNQPQHF
TRBV20-1	TRBJ1-1	.	.	TGCAGTGCTGACCAGGACGGAGGGGTGACTGAAGCTTTCTTT	CSADQDGGVTEAFF
TRBV20-1	TRBJ2-5	many	TRBD2	TGCAGTGCCCCGGGGGGGGATGAGACCCAGTACTTC	CSAPGGDETQYF
TRBV10-3	TRBJ1-4	many	TRBD1	TGTGCCATCAGTAGACAGGGATCAGAAAAACTGTTTTTT	CAISRQGSEKLFF
TRBV29-1	TRBJ2-1	many	TRBD1	TGCAGCGTTTCCTCACAGGGGAATGAGCAGTTCTTC	CSVSSQGNEQFF
TRBV6-2/TRBV6-3	TRBJ2-1	many	.	TGTGCCAGCAGTTACGTGGGGGCCGGTGAGCAGTTCTTC	CASSYVGAGEQFF